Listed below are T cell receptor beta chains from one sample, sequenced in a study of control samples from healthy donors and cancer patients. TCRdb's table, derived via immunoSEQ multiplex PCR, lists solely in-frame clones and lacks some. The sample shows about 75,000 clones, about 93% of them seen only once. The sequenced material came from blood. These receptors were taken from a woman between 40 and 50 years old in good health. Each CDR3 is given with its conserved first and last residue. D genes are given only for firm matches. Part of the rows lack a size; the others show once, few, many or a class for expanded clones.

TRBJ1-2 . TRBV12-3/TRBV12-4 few CASSRGTYYGYTF TGTGCCAGCAGCCGAGGGACTTACTATGGCTACACCTTC
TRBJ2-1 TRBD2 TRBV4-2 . CASSQEDVPAGDNEQFF TGTGCCAGCAGCCAAGAAGATGTCCCCGCGGGGGATAATGAGCAGTTCTTC
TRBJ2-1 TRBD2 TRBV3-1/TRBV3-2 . CASSQDVGAGAYNEQFF TGTGCCAGCAGCCAAGATGTAGGAGCGGGGGCTTACAATGAGCAGTTCTTC
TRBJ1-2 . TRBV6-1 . CASSDEVDYTF TGTGCCAGCAGTGATGAGGTTGACTACACCTTC
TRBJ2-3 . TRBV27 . CASSSTDTQYF TGTGCCAGCAGTTCCACAGATACGCAGTATTTT
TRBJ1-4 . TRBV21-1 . CASTPGRDRGREKLFF TGTGCCAGCACCCCGGGCCGGGACAGGGGGCGTGAAAAACTGTTTTTT
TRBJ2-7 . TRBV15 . CATSRDQGLYEQYF TGTGCCACCAGCAGAGATCAGGGTCTCTACGAGCAGTACTTC
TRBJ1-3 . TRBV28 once CASTVRGSGNTIYF TGTGCCAGCACGGTTAGGGGCTCTGGAAACACCATATATTTT
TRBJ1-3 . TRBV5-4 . CASSLGGSGNTIYF TGTGCCAGCAGCTTGGGGGGCTCTGGAAACACCATATATTTT
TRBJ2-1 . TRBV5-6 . CASSSGLSYNEQFF TGTGCCAGCAGCTCGGGACTTTCCTACAATGAGCAGTTCTTC
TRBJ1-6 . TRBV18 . CASSAGTVDNSPLHF TGTGCCAGCTCAGCCGGGACCGTCGATAATTCACCCCTCCACTTT
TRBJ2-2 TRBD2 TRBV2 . CASSARLAGWESGELFF TGTGCCAGCAGTGCCCGACTAGCGGGGTGGGAGAGCGGGGAGCTGTTTTTT
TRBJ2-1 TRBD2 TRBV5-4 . CASSRGLAGDNEQFF TGTGCCAGCAGCCGTGGACTAGCGGGCGACAATGAGCAGTTCTTC
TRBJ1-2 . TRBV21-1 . CASSKGWGWSQGYTF TGTGCCAGCAGCAAAGGGTGGGGTTGGTCTCAGGGCTACACCTTC
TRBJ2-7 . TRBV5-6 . CASSHLLRDYEQYF TGTGCCAGCAGCCACTTGTTACGGGATTACGAGCAGTACTTC
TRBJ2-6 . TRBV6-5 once CASSYRQGSGANVLTF TGTGCCAGCAGTTACAGGCAGGGATCTGGGGCCAACGTCCTGACTTTC
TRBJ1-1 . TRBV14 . CASSQDAEVNTEAFF TGTGCCAGCAGCCAAGATGCAGAAGTGAACACTGAAGCTTTCTTT
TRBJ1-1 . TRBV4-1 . CASSPTQVLNFRTEAFF TGCGCCAGCAGCCCCACACAGGTTCTTAATTTTCGGACTGAAGCTTTCTTT
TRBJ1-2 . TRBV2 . CASRPVGVRYGYTF TGTGCCAGCAGGCCGGTCGGGGTACGGTATGGCTACACCTTC
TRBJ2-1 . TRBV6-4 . CASSDGGNSYNEQFF TGTGCCAGCAGTGACGGGGGTAACTCCTACAATGAGCAGTTCTTC
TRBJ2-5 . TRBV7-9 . CASSLNVGLFQETQYF TGTGCCAGCAGCCTAAATGTGGGCCTCTTCCAAGAGACCCAGTACTTC
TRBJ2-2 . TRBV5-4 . CASSFGRRNTGELFF TGTGCCAGCAGCTTTGGCAGACGGAACACCGGGGAGCTGTTTTTT
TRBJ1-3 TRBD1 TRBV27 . CASSLLGTGEPTIYF TGTGCCAGCAGTTTATTGGGGACAGGGGAGCCCACCATATATTTT
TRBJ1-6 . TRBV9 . CASSVEGAGSPLHF TGTGCCAGCAGCGTAGAAGGGGCCGGCTCACCCCTCCACTTT
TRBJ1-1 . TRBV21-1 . CASSKTEGRLNTEAFF TGTGCCAGCAGCAAAACGGAGGGCAGGTTGAACACTGAAGCTTTCTTT
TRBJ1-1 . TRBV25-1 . CASSGWGRTEAFF TGTGCCAGCAGCGGCTGGGGGCGCACTGAAGCTTTCTTT
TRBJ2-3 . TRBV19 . CASSQLVGPTDTQYF TGTGCCAGTAGCCAACTAGTTGGACCCACAGATACGCAGTATTTT
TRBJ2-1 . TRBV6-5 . CASSLAVTRGGEQFF TGTGCCAGCAGCTTGGCGGTGACCAGGGGTGGTGAGCAGTTCTTC
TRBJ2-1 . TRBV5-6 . CASSLSLVAYEQFF TGTGCCAGCAGCTTGAGTCTAGTTGCGTATGAGCAGTTCTTC
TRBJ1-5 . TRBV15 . CATSRDLGQPQHF TGTGCCACCAGCAGAGATTTGGGTCAGCCCCAGCATTTT
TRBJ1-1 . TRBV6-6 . CASINGGRPLNTEAFF TGTGCCAGCATTAACGGGGGGCGACCCCTGAACACTGAAGCTTTCTTT
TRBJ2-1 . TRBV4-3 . CASSPRGGTDEQFF TGCGCCAGCAGCCCGAGGGGGGGGACGGATGAGCAGTTCTTC
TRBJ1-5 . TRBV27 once CASSSAEWGNQPQHF TGTGCCAGCAGTTCAGCAGAGTGGGGCAATCAGCCCCAGCATTTT
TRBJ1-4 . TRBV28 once CASQAREKLFF TGTGCCAGTCAGGCCAGGGAAAAACTGTTTTTT
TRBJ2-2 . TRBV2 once CASSNTGQGTGELFF TGTGCCAGCAGTAACACAGGCCAGGGGACCGGGGAGCTGTTTTTT
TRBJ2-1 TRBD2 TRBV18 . CASSRTSGRENEQFF TGTGCCAGCTCCAGGACTAGCGGGAGGGAGAATGAGCAGTTCTTC
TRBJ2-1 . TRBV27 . CASSLVPRHEQFF TGTGCCAGCAGTTTGGTGCCGCGGCATGAGCAGTTCTTC
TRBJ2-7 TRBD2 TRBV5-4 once CASSLKLAEAYEQYF TGTGCCAGCAGCTTGAAACTAGCGGAGGCCTACGAGCAGTACTTC